These T cell receptor beta chains were read from a single sample in a study of blood T cells in healthy people across ages. TCRdb used MiXCR to reprocess the 5' RACE reads, holding one entry per CDR3 protein. The sample contains about 830,000 distinct CDR3 sequences, around 62% of which appear only once. The sample taken for sequencing was blood. The receptors were sampled from a man aged 25 to 40 in good health. Each CDR3 is given with its conserved first and last residue. Each record gives: CDR3 length, D gene, V gene, clone size, J gene, CDR3 DNA, CDR3 protein. D genes are given only for firm matches. Where a row states a size, it is once, few, many or the class of an expanded clone; other rows omit it.

15	TRBD1	TRBV9	NA	TRBJ2-1	TGTGCCAGCAGCATAACCGGGACAGGGTCAAATGAGCAGTTCTTC	CASSITGTGSNEQFF
15	NA	TRBV6-1	NA	TRBJ2-2	TGTGCCAGCAGCGAGGACAGCGCCGACACCGGGGAGCTGTTTTTT	CASSEDSADTGELFF
16	NA	TRBV7-2	NA	TRBJ2-3	TGTGCCAGCAGCTTAGATTTCGGGGCTAGCACAGATACGCAGTATTTT	CASSLDFGASTDTQYF
17	TRBD1	TRBV7-9	NA	TRBJ1-5	TGTGCCAGCAGCTTAGGCAGCGGGACAGGTGTAAATCAGCCCCAGCATTTT	CASSLGSGTGVNQPQHF
12	NA	TRBV6-5	NA	TRBJ2-6	TGTGCCAGCGCTCTGGGGGCCAACGTCCTGACTTTC	CASALGANVLTF
16	NA	TRBV6-5	NA	TRBJ1-1	TGTGCCAGCAGTTACTCGAGTTGGGGCGCGAACACTGAAGCTTTCTTT	CASSYSSWGANTEAFF
13	NA	TRBV4-3	NA	TRBJ2-7	TGCGCCAGCAGCCTTACGGACACTACCGAGCAGTACTTC	CASSLTDTTEQYF
15	NA	TRBV7-9	NA	TRBJ1-5	TGTGCCAGCAGCTTAGGGGGGGGGCTTTATCAGCCCCAGCATTTT	CASSLGGGLYQPQHF
15	NA	TRBV11-2	NA	TRBJ2-5	TGTGCCAGCAGCTTAGATAGGTCCACCATGGGGACCCAGTACTTC	CASSLDRSTMGTQYF
12	NA	TRBV6-2/TRBV6-3	NA	TRBJ2-7	TGTGCCACCATGGACGGAACCTACGAGCAGTACTTC	CATMDGTYEQYF
16	TRBD2	TRBV9	few	TRBJ2-1	TGTGCCAGCAGCGTCGCCTCCCAGCGGGGCTACAATGAGCAGTTCTTC	CASSVASQRGYNEQFF
16	TRBD1	TRBV3-1	NA	TRBJ1-4	TGTGCCAGCAGCCAGGTGGGGACAGGGGTGGAGGAAAAACTGTTTTTT	CASSQVGTGVEEKLFF
13	NA	TRBV7-3	NA	TRBJ2-1	TGTGCCAGCGGGTCAGGGTCCTACAATGAGCAGTTCTTC	CASGSGSYNEQFF
15	NA	TRBV15	few	TRBJ2-5	TGTGCCACCAGCAGAGCGGGACTGACACAAGAGACCCAGTACTTC	CATSRAGLTQETQYF
11	NA	TRBV6-2/TRBV6-3	NA	TRBJ1-1	TGTGCCAGCAGTGTTCAGGGGGAAGCTTTCTTT	CASSVQGEAFF
14	NA	TRBV20-1	few	TRBJ1-2	TGCAGTGCTAGTCCCAGGGGCGAAAACTATGGCTACACCTTC	CSASPRGENYGYTF
14	NA	TRBV7-2	NA	TRBJ1-5	TGTGCCAGCAGCTCCCCACAGAGCAATCAGCCCCAGCATTTT	CASSSPQSNQPQHF
17	NA	TRBV15	NA	TRBJ2-7	TGTGCCACCAGCAGAGATCTCGGGGGATGGGGGTACAATGAGCAGTACTTC	CATSRDLGGWGYNEQYF
14	NA	TRBV6-6	NA	TRBJ1-2	TGTGCCAGCAGTTACTCACAGGACTCTTATGGCTACACCTTC	CASSYSQDSYGYTF
15	NA	TRBV6-6	NA	TRBJ2-5	TGTGCCAGCAGTTTAGGGGGGGGGGCGGAAGAGACCCAGTACTTC	CASSLGGGAEETQYF
16	NA	TRBV6-1	NA	TRBJ1-6	TGTGCCAGCAGTGAATCACCGGGGAAGATTACTTCACCCCTCCACTTT	CASSESPGKITSPLHF
14	TRBD1	TRBV11-2	NA	TRBJ2-5	TGTGCCAGCAGCTTAGTGGTCAGGGGGGAGACCCAGTACTTC	CASSLVVRGETQYF
12	TRBD2	TRBV20-1	NA	TRBJ2-5	TGCAGCGGGACTAGCAGTGAAGAGACCCAGTACTTC	CSGTSSEETQYF
16	NA	TRBV6-1	NA	TRBJ1-5	TGTGCCAGCAGTGAAGTTTTACAGGGATTTGATCAGCCCCAGCATTTT	CASSEVLQGFDQPQHF
17	TRBD2	TRBV12-3/TRBV12-4	NA	TRBJ2-3	TGTGCCAGCAGTTTCGGACTAGCGGGGGGATTCACAGATACGCAGTATTTT	CASSFGLAGGFTDTQYF
17	NA	TRBV7-9	few	TRBJ2-5	TGTGCCAGCAGCTTAAGGAGCAGGATCCGGGCTCGGGAGACCCAGTACTTC	CASSLRSRIRARETQYF
16	NA	TRBV29-1	few	TRBJ2-6	TGCAGCGTTGAGAACAGGTGGAGCTCTGGGGCCAACGTCCTGACTTTC	CSVENRWSSGANVLTF
16	NA	TRBV6-5	NA	TRBJ1-2	TGTGCCAGCAGTACCGGGACACAAGAAGCGTCTTATGGCTACACCTTC	CASSTGTQEASYGYTF
15	NA	TRBV7-2	NA	TRBJ2-3	TGTGCCAGCAGCTTAGGGGTATCGCAGGCGGATACGCAGTATTTT	CASSLGVSQADTQYF
11	TRBD1	TRBV6-1	once	TRBJ2-7	TGTGCCAGCACAGGGGGCGGCGAGCAGTACTTC	CASTGGGEQYF
16	TRBD2	TRBV5-6	NA	TRBJ2-1	TGTGCCAGCAGAAAGACCGGGACTAGCCATGAGAATGAGCAGTTCTTC	CASRKTGTSHENEQFF